This T cell receptor beta chain was sequenced in a study of cytomegalovirus exposure and HLA in healthy donors. Study-level findings and limits: Within a later analysis, the majority of CMV-associated TCR beta chains appeared HLA-restricted. TCR beta V segments were, for the most part, productive about 87% or about 30% of the time in an earlier analysis. Reports indicated that the classifier achieved high specificity and sensitivity in diagnosing cytomegalovirus status.

A multiplex PCR was run with 60 Vbeta primers and 13 Jbeta primers. Produced via immunoSEQ multiplex PCR; TCRdb's table is partial and in-frame only. Seen here are around 120,000 clones, roughly 79% observed once, and the top ten hold 0.7%. The CDR3 has 16 residues. V dropped 5 bases and J dropped 2 bases, with 15 bases sitting between them. In germline, CDR1 is SGHTA, CDR2 FQGNSA. A remark on this clone: Its antigen is currently unknown.

J is TRBJ1-4 and V is TRBV7-2; tentatively, D is TRBD1 (6 bases). Sequenced: PBMCs. The sequence derives from a man younger than 30 in good health and CMV-seronegative. The CDR3 protein is CASSPNRVGTNEKLFF. CDR3 nucleotides: TGTGCCAGCAGCCCAAACAGGGTTGGGACTAATGAAAAACTGTTTTTT.